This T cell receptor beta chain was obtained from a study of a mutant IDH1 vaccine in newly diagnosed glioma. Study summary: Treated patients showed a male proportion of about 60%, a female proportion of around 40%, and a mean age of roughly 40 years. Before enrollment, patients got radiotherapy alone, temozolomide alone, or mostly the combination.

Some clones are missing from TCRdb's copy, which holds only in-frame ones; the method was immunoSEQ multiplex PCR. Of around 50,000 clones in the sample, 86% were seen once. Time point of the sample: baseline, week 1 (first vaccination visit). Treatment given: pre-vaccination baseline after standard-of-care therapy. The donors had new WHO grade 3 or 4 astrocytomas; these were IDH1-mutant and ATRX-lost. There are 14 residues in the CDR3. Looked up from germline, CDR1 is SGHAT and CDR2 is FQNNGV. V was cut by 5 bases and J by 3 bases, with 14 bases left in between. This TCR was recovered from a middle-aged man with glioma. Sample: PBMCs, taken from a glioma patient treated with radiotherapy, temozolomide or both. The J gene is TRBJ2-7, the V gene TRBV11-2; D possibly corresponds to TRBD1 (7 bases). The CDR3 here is CASSRRGDFYEQYF. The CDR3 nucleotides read TGTGCCAGCAGCCGCAGGGGGGACTTCTACGAGCAGTACTTC.